The next 32 T cell receptor beta chains were all read from a single sample in a study of blood T cell repertoires in COVID-19. Produced via immunoSEQ multiplex PCR; TCRdb's table is partial and in-frame only. The sample holds approximately 450,000 clones; roughly nine tenths are singletons and the top ten take approximately 1.2%. Sequencing was carried out using PBMCs or T cells enriched from blood (not recorded which). The receptors come from a man aged 25-45 years who had recovered from COVID-19.

This rearrangement joins TRBV4-2 to TRBJ2-7, with 8 bases fitting TRBD1. The V gene end was trimmed by 1 base and the J gene end by 2 bases; junction bases not matched to a gene: 7. CDR3 length: 16 residues. In germline, CDR1 is LGHNA, CDR2 YNFKEQ. The CDR3 here is CASSQGSGQATYEQYF. CDR3 coding DNA: TGTGCCAGCAGCCAAGGCTCGGGACAGGCTACCTACGAGCAGTACTTC.

The V gene is TRBV2, the J gene TRBJ1-1; the D gene is possibly TRBD1 (6 bases). Germline loops: CDR1 SNHLY, CDR2 FYNNEI. Trimming took 6 bases from V and 6 from J, leaving 17 bases between them. This CDR3 comprises 14 residues. The CDR3 DNA reads TGTGCCAGCAGCTCTGACAGGTGGGCATCTGAAGCTTTCTTT. It yields the protein CASSSDRWASEAFF. Supplemented by reference TRBV2 and TRBJ1-1, the full variable domain reads EPEVTQTPSHQVTQMGQEVILRCVPISNHLYFYWYRQILGQKVEFLVSFYNNEISEKSEIFDDQFSVERPDGSNFTLKIRSTKLEDSAMYFCASSSDRWASEAFFGQGTRLTVV.

V is TRBV5-1 and J is TRBJ1-2, with 8 nucleotides matching TRBD1. CDR3 length: 15 residues. V lost 3 bases to trimming and J lost 12 bases; unmatched junction nucleotides: 16. Germline V CDR1 and CDR2: SGHRS, YFSETQ. Here the CDR3 reads CASSWGGQAPTRNTF. DNA of the CDR3: TGCGCCAGCAGCTGGGGGGGACAGGCCCCCACTCGGAACACCTTC. The variable domain in full, completed from reference TRBV5-1 and TRBJ1-2, reads KAGVTQTPRYLIKTRGQQVTLSCSPISGHRSVSWYQQTPGQGLQFLFEYFSETQRNKGNFPGRFSGRQFSNSRSEMNVSTLELGDSALYLCASSWGGQAPTRNTFGSGTRLTVV.

This chain connects TRBV30 to TRBJ1-5; D is undetermined. The CDR3 consists of 13 residues. Germline V gene data show CDR1 as GTSNPN and CDR2 as SVGIG (reference sequence). Trimming removed 2 bases at V and 4 bases at J, with 9 bases between. CDR3: CAWSWAGNQPQHF. The CDR3 bases are TGTGCCTGGAGTTGGGCGGGAAATCAGCCCCAGCATTTT.

The V call is TRBV3-1 (or the pseudogene TRBV3-2), the J call TRBJ1-1; D may be TRBD1 (5 bases). The length of the CDR3 is 13 residues. Germline V gene sequence: CDR1 LGHDT, CDR2 YNNKEL (reference sequence). Deletions cut 3 bases from V and 6 bases from J, with 11 bases between. For the CDR3, the DNA is TGTGCCAGCAGCCAGCCCAGGGTCGCTGAAGCTTTCTTT. Translation gives CASSQPRVAEAFF.

The chain uses TRBV7-8 and TRBJ2-1, with D hard to call. V was shortened by 5 bases and J by 8 bases, with 16 bases between the two germline ends. The CDR3 sequence is 14 residues long. Germline V CDR1 and CDR2: SGHVS, FQNEAQ. CDR3 in amino acids: CASSRSAKSDEQFF. The CDR3 DNA is TGTGCCAGCAGCCGCAGCGCCAAGTCGGATGAGCAGTTCTTC.

CDR3 loop: CASSPPGVDTQYF. In DNA, the CDR3 is TGTGCCAGCAGCCCTCCCGGAGTAGATACGCAGTATTTT. The chain has TRBV28 and TRBJ2-3; D not certain. The germline gives CDR1 MDHEN, CDR2 SYDVKM. V lost 6 bases and J 5 bases, leaving 12 bases between the germline ends. CDR3 length: 13 amino acids.

V and J are TRBV29-1 and TRBJ2-7; tentative D call: TRBD1 (5 bases). CDR3 size: 15 residues. V lost 0 bases to trimming and J lost 7 bases, with 19 bases between them. Germline lookup yields CDR1 SQVTM and CDR2 ANQGSEA. The CDR3 nucleotides read TGCAGCGTTGAAGATCGGCAGGGCGGTCCAAAAGAGCAGTACTTC. It codes for CSVEDRQGGPKEQYF.

This sequence joins TRBV28 and TRBJ2-5, with 9 bases fitting TRBD1. Trimming cost V 2 bases and J 5 bases; bases outside gene matches: 9. The CDR3 is 16 amino acids. Germline loops: CDR1 MDHEN, CDR2 SYDVKM. The CDR3 sequence: CASSLTAGQGGETQYF. Written as DNA, the CDR3 is TGTGCCAGCAGTTTAACTGCGGGACAGGGCGGCGAGACCCAGTACTTC.

In nucleotides, the CDR3 is TGTGCCAGCAGTTACTCAGCGGGAGGGTTGGGAGAGCAGTACTTC. This encodes CASSYSAGGLGEQYF. The rearrangement uses TRBV6-2 or TRBV6-3 and TRBJ2-7; TRBD2 agrees at 10 bases. The V and J ends lost 0 bases and 7 bases, in that order; junction bases with no gene match: 6. Germline CDR1 reads MNHEY; CDR2 reads SVGEGT. The CDR3 is 15 amino acids.

The chain is built from TRBV27 and TRBJ1-4, with D possibly being TRBD1 (6 bases). The germline V and J ends were trimmed by 3 bases and 0 bases, with 8 bases remaining between them. Germline CDR1 MNHEY, CDR2 SMNVEV (reference sequence). There are 15 residues in the CDR3. Written as DNA, the CDR3 is TGTGCCAGCAGTTTTAACAGGGCAACTAATGAAAAACTGTTTTTT. Its protein is CASSFNRATNEKLFF.

This sequence joins TRBV4-1 and TRBJ2-5; perhaps TRBD2 as D (6 bases). V lost 3 bases, J lost 2 bases, and 13 bases lay in between. From germline, CDR1 is MGHRA and CDR2 YSYEKL. The CDR3 has 15 amino acids. CDR3 nucleotides: TGCGCCAGCAGCCAGTCAGGGACTGGGCAAGAGACCCAGTACTTC. This codes for CASSQSGTGQETQYF.

The chain uses TRBV30 and TRBJ2-7; TRBD2 matches at 8 bases. Trimming at V came to 1 base and at J to 3 bases, leaving 5 bases not matched to a gene. The CDR3 is 14 residues long. The germline V gene has CDR1 GTSNPN and CDR2 SVGIG (reference sequence). CDR3 sequence (DNA): TGTGCCTGGAGTGGTAGCGGGACTTACTACGAGCAGTACTTC. Protein product: CAWSGSGTYYEQYF.

The chain has TRBV5-4 and TRBJ2-6; 8 bases are a match to TRBD2. Germline CDR1 SGHNT, CDR2 YYREEE (reference sequence). Germline trimming cut 7 bases from V and 2 bases from J; bases unmatched to any gene: 5. This CDR3 spans 15 amino acids. CDR3 protein: CASGLSGTGANVLTF. Here the CDR3 DNA reads TGTGCCAGCGGTCTTAGCGGGACTGGGGCCAACGTCCTGACTTTC.

The chain links TRBV5-4 to TRBJ1-6; D is undetermined. Trimming left V 4 bases short and J 3 bases short, with 11 bases between. The germline V gene encodes CDR1 SGHNT and CDR2 YYREEE (reference sequence). This CDR3 is 15 amino acids long. The CDR3 DNA reads as TGTGCCAGCAGCCCCCAGGCGGGCTATAATTCACCCCTCCACTTT. Protein product: CASSPQAGYNSPLHF.

This sequence joins TRBV10-3 and TRBJ2-7; a weak D match, TRBD1 (6 bases). V lost 6 bases and J 5 bases, leaving 14 bases between the germline ends. CDR3 length: 13 residues. Germline V lookup: CDR1 ENHRY, CDR2 SYGVKD. This CDR3 reads CAIRHGTYDEQYF. The CDR3 DNA reads as TGTGCCATCAGGCACGGGACATACGACGAGCAGTACTTC.

The V and J genes are TRBV28 and TRBJ2-3, with D perhaps matching TRBD2 (5 bases). CDR3 length equals 12 residues. The V end lost 3 bases, the J end lost 10 bases, and 11 bases lay between the germline ends. CDR1 and CDR2 (germline): MDHEN, SYDVKM. CDR3 region: CASSFPARAQYF. The CDR3, as DNA: TGTGCCAGCAGTTTTCCGGCGAGGGCGCAGTATTTT.

This chain uses TRBV6-1 with TRBJ1-1; 9 bases are shared with TRBD1. CDR3 length: 18 amino acids. V lost 4 bases and J lost 7; bases outside the gene matches: 19. Per the germline V gene, CDR1 is MNHNS and CDR2 is SASEGT. The chain's CDR3 is CASSAPGQGTGYTGEAFF. CDR3 DNA sequence: TGTGCCAGCAGTGCCCCGGGACAGGGAACGGGGTATACGGGTGAAGCTTTCTTT.

The chain recombines TRBV4-1 with TRBJ1-5; the D gene is possibly TRBD1 (5 bases). Germline lookup yields CDR1 MGHRA and CDR2 YSYEKL. CDR3 size: 14 residues. Deletions cut 1 base from V and 5 bases from J, with 9 bases between. CDR3 residues: CASSQAQDYQPQHF. The DNA for the CDR3 is TGCGCCAGCAGCCAAGCACAGGATTATCAGCCCCAGCATTTT.

The chain recombines TRBV7-9 with TRBJ2-5; 8 bases align to TRBD2. Germline V gene data show CDR1 as SEHNR and CDR2 as FQNEAQ (reference sequence). This CDR3 is 16 amino acids long. The V gene end was trimmed by 5 bases and the J gene end by 2 bases; junction bases not matched to a gene: 10. CDR3: CASSPPGREVQETQYF. The CDR3 DNA reads TGTGCCAGCAGCCCCCCGGGGCGGGAGGTTCAAGAGACCCAGTACTTC.

The V call is TRBV6-5, the J call TRBJ2-7, with D maybe TRBD2 (5 bases). V shed 6 bases and J shed 4 bases, with 10 bases lying between them. The CDR3 spans 12 residues. CDR1 and CDR2 (germline): MNHEY, SVGAGI. This chain's CDR3 is CASRLTGYEQYF. The CDR3 region has the DNA TGTGCCAGCAGATTAACGGGGTACGAGCAGTACTTC.

This clone was recorded only once. The V and J genes are TRBV7-9 and TRBJ2-1; TRBD2 agrees at 8 bases. The length of the CDR3 is 15 residues. Losses at the gene ends were 3 bases for V and 9 bases for J; bases not matched to a gene: 10. CDR1 and CDR2 from the germline V gene are SEHNR and FQNEAQ (reference sequence). CDR3 in amino acids: CASSFSLSGSIEQFF. The CDR3 DNA is TGTGCCAGCAGCTTTTCCCTGAGCGGGAGTATTGAGCAGTTCTTC.

The gene calls are TRBV6-5 and TRBJ1-5, with 9 positions matching TRBD1. After removal of 5 bases from V and 6 bases from J, the junction contained 5 bases not matched to a gene. CDR3 length: 14 residues. CDR1 is MNHEY and CDR2 is SVGAGI in the germline V gene. The DNA for the CDR3 is TGTGCCAGCAGTCCTACAGGGGGCTTTCAGCCCCAGCATTTT. This translates into CASSPTGGFQPQHF.

This clone was recorded once. The genes are TRBV4-1 and TRBJ2-5, with a weak D call TRBD2 (7 bases). V was cut by 1 base and J by 1 base, with 19 bases left in between. The CDR3 consists of 18 residues. Germline V gene lookup returns CDR1 MGHRA and CDR2 YSYEKL. DNA for the CDR3: TGCGCCAGCAGCCAAGTGGGGGGGCCCACCGAAATCCAAGAGACCCAGTACTTC. Its translation is CASSQVGGPTEIQETQYF.

The chain couples TRBV28 to TRBJ1-1, with a tentative D call TRBD1 (6 bases). CDR3 size: 13 residues. Trimming took off 8 bases at V and 4 bases at J, with 14 bases between the two ends. The germline CDR1 and CDR2 sequences are MDHEN and SYDVKM. CDR3 bases: TGTGCCAGCGGCCTACAGGGCTCCACTGAAGCTTTCTTT. Its translation: CASGLQGSTEAFF.

In this sample, this clone turned up a few times. The rearrangement uses TRBV4-1 and TRBJ2-1, with 9 bases fitting TRBD2. V was clipped by 4 bases and J by 3 bases; unmatched bases: 10. The CDR3 extends over 17 amino acids. The germline CDR1 and CDR2 sequences are MGHRA and YSYEKL. In DNA, the CDR3 is TGCGCCAGCAGCCCCAAAGTGGCTAGCGGGATCTACAATGAGCAGTTCTTC. Its translation: CASSPKVASGIYNEQFF.

The gene calls are TRBV7-9 and TRBJ1-2; maybe TRBD1 (5 bases). The V and J ends lost 5 bases and 4 bases respectively, with 11 bases between them. CDR3 length: 13 amino acids. The germline CDR1 and CDR2 sequences are SEHNR and FQNEAQ (reference sequence). The CDR3 sequence: CASSETRVYGYTF. The DNA for the CDR3 is TGTGCCAGCAGCGAAACCAGGGTCTATGGCTACACCTTC.

CDR3 sequence (DNA): TGTGCCAGCAGCCCTAGGGCGGGAAGGCGGTCAGGTGAGCAGTTCTTC. Its translation: CASSPRAGRRSGEQFF. This chain links TRBV6-2 or TRBV6-3 with TRBJ2-1, with D perhaps TRBD2 (6 bases). Germline loops: CDR1 MNHEY, CDR2 SVGEGT. V lost 6 bases and J lost 9, with 24 bases in between. CDR3 length: 16 residues.

V usage is TRBV7-8 and J usage is TRBJ2-5, with TRBD2 matching 7 bases. With 4 bases clipped from V and 1 base from J, the junction kept 3 bases outside the gene matches. This CDR3 is built from 14 residues. Germline V gives CDR1 SGHVS, CDR2 FQNEAQ. Here the CDR3 reads CASSSGLGQETQYF. CDR3 sequence (DNA): TGTGCCAGCAGCTCAGGACTAGGCCAAGAGACCCAGTACTTC.

The chain joins TRBV15 to TRBJ1-1; 7 bases map to TRBD1. Unmatched junction bases numbered 6, after V lost 5 bases and J lost 0 bases. The CDR3 spans 15 residues. Per the germline V gene, CDR1 is LNHNV and CDR2 is YYDKDF (reference sequence). The CDR3 here is CATSPRTGLNTEAFF. The CDR3 DNA is TGTGCCACCAGCCCTCGGACAGGATTGAACACTGAAGCTTTCTTT.

The genes are TRBV5-6 and TRBJ2-7; the D gene is possibly TRBD1 (5 bases). Trimming removed 2 bases from V and 3 bases from J, with 12 bases in between. Germline loops: CDR1 SGHDT, CDR2 YYEEEE. The CDR3 is 14 amino acids. As DNA, the CDR3 is TGTGCCAGCAGCTTTATCCCAGGGCTCTACGAGCAGTACTTC. Translation: CASSFIPGLYEQYF.

This clone is a singleton in its sample. V and J are TRBV4-1 and TRBJ1-1; a weak D match, TRBD1 (5 bases). CDR1 is MGHRA and CDR2 is YSYEKL in the germline V gene. Deletions cut 3 bases from V and 4 bases from J, with 12 bases between. This CDR3 is built from 14 residues. Here the CDR3 DNA reads TGCGCCAGCAGCCACTGGACGGGGGGCACTGAAGCTTTCTTT. It translates to CASSHWTGGTEAFF.